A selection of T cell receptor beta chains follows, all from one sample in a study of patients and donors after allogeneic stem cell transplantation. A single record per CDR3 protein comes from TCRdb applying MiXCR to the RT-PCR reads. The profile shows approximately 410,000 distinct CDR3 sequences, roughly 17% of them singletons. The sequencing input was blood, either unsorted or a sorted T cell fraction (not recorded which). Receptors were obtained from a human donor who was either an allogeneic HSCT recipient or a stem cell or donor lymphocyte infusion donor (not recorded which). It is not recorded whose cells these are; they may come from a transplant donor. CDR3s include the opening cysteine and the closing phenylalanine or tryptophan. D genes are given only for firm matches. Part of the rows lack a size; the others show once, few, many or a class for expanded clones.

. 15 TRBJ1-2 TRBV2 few CASSETTDYVNGYTF TGTGCCAGCAGTGAAACGACAGATTATGTGAATGGCTACACCTTC
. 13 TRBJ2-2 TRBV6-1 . CATQQGRGGELFF TGTGCCACCCAGCAGGGCAGGGGCGGGGAGCTGTTTTTT
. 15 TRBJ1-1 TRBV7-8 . CASSLEGQRNTEAFF TGTGCCAGCAGCTTGGAGGGCCAGAGGAACACTGAAGCTTTCTTT
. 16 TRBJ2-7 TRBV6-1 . CASSRGLPKLSYEQYF TGTGCCAGCAGCCGCGGGCTACCCAAATTATCCTACGAGCAGTACTTC
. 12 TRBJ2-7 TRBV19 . CATRGPSYEQYF TGTGCCACTAGAGGGCCCTCCTACGAGCAGTACTTC
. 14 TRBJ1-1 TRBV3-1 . CASSPRSRGIEAFF TGTGCCAGCAGCCCCCGATCTCGGGGGATTGAAGCTTTCTTT
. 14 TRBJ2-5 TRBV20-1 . CSASPRGRPGTQYF TGCAGTGCTAGCCCCCGAGGACGGCCGGGGACCCAGTACTTC
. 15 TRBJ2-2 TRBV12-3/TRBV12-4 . CASSLNGGPTGELFF TGTGCCAGCAGTTTAAACGGGGGGCCCACCGGGGAGCTGTTTTTT
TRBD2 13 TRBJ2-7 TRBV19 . CASSSGRAYEQYF TGTGCCAGTAGTAGCGGGAGAGCCTACGAGCAGTACTTC
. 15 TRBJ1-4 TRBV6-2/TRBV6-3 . CASSASRVSNEKLFF TGTGCCAGCAGCGCATCACGGGTTTCCAATGAAAAACTGTTTTTT
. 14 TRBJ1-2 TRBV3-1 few CASSQKQGRTGYTF TGTGCCAGCAGCCAAAAGCAGGGGCGGACTGGCTACACCTTC
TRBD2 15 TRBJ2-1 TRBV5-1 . CASSLEPSGNYEQFF TGCGCCAGCAGCTTGGAGCCTAGCGGGAACTATGAGCAGTTCTTC
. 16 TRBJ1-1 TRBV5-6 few CASSPIESRSGTEAFF TGTGCCAGCAGCCCTATAGAGTCCCGGTCGGGCACTGAAGCTTTCTTT
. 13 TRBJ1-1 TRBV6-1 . CASSMDVYTEAFF TGTGCCAGCAGTATGGACGTATACACTGAAGCTTTCTTT
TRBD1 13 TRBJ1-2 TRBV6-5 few CASSSDRIRGYTF TGTGCCAGCAGTTCGGACAGGATCCGTGGCTACACCTTC